This T cell receptor beta chain was obtained from a study of T cells in women clearing cervical HPV infection. Across the study: Controls' single incident HPV16 infection cleared within 12 months without precancer. For cases, blood was sampled a median 149 days after lesion detection, interquartile range about 90 to 200 days. Case blood drawn at lesion detection; control blood after infection cleared.

Some clones are missing from TCRdb's copy, which holds only in-frame ones; the method was immunoSEQ multiplex PCR. The sample includes over 35,000 clones. This receptor was obtained from a woman aged 18 to 75 with a cervical HPV16 infection that either progressed to CIN3+ or cleared (not recorded which). The sequencing input was blood buffy coat.

The CDR3: CSAQTLDTSFYNEQFF. CDR3 DNA, as far as it was read: TGCAGTGCGCAAACCCTAGATACGAGCTTCTACAATGAG. The rearrangement uses TRBV20-1 and TRBJ2-1; D not resolved. Read coverage stops 3 residues before the CDR3 terminus; the germline J gene supplies the remainder. Germline CDR1 and CDR2: DFQATT and SNEGSKA (reference sequence). The CDR3 length is 16 residues. Trimming shortened V by 6 bases and J by 3 bases, and 21 bases separated the two germline ends.